The source of this TCR beta chain is a study of T cell repertoires in cytomegalovirus infection. General study results and limits: CMV-specific TCR beta clonotypes restricted by HLA-C dominated the ex vivo response.

With V trimmed by 5 bases and J by 9 bases, 9 bases remained unmatched. Germline V CDR1 and CDR2: SGHTA, FQGNSA. This CDR3 contains 14 residues. TCRdb re-analysed the reads in MiXCR, keeping a single row per CDR3 protein. The sample holds 450,000 to 650,000 distinct CDR3 sequences, around 27% seen once. This clonotype was recorded at least ten times. Its target is not known. This chain connects TRBV7-2 to TRBJ2-4; 8 bases align to TRBD1. The clonotype comes from a human donor in good health (CMV status not recorded). Some clones in this sample may be carry-over from other donors' samples. Sequenced material: PBMCs. CDR3 in amino acids: CASSRVQGAGIQYF. CDR3 in DNA: TGTGCCAGCAGCCGAGTCCAGGGGGCAGGCATTCAGTACTTC.